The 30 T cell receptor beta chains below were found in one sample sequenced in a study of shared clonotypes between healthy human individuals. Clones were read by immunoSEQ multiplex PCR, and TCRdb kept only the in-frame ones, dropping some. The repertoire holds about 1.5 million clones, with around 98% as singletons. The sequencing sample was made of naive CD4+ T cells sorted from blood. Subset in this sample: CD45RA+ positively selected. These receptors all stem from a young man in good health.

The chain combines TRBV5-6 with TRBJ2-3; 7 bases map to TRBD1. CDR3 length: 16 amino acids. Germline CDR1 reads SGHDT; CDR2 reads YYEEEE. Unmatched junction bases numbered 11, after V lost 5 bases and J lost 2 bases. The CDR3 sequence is CASSYPGTEITDTQYF. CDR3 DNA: TGTGCCAGCAGTTATCCCGGGACAGAAATCACAGATACGCAGTATTTT.

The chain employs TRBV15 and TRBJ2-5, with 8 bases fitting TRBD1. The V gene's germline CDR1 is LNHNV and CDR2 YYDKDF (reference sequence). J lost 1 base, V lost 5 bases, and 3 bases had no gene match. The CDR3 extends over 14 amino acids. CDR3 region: CATSRTGRQETQYF. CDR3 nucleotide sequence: TGTGCCACCAGCCGGACAGGGCGCCAAGAGACCCAGTACTTC.

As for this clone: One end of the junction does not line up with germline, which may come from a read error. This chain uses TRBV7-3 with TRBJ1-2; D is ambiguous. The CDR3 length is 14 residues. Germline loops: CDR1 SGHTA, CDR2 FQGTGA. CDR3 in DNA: TGTGCCAGCAGCTTAAGGTTCGCTGAGCGGGGATTCGCCTTC. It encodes CASSLRFAERGFAF.

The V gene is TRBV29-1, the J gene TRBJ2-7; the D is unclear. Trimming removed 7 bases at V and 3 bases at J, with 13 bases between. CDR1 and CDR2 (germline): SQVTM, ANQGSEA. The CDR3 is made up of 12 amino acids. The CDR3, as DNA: TGCAGCGCTCGCGGAGAGCACTACGAGCAGTACTTC. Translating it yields CSARGEHYEQYF.

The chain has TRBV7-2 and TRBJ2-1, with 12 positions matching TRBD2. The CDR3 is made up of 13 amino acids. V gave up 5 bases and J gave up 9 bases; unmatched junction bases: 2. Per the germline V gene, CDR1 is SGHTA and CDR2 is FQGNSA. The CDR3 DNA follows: TGTGCCAGCAGCATGACTAGCGGGGGTGAGCAGTTCTTC. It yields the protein CASSMTSGGEQFF.

The CDR3: CAWSVVRGNTIYF. CDR3 nucleotides: TGTGCCTGGAGTGTAGTACGTGGAAACACCATATATTTT. The chain recombines TRBV30 with TRBJ1-3; D uncertain. CDR1 and CDR2 (germline): GTSNPN, SVGIG (reference sequence). CDR3 length equals 13 residues. V was shortened by 0 bases and J by 3 bases, with 6 bases between the two germline ends.

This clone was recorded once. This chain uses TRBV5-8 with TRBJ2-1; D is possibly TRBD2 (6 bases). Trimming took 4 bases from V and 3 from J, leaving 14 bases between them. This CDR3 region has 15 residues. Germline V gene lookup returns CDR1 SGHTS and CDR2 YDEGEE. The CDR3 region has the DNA TGTGCCAGCAGCCAGTCGTGGGGGGTCTACAATGAGCAGTTCTTC. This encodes CASSQSWGVYNEQFF.

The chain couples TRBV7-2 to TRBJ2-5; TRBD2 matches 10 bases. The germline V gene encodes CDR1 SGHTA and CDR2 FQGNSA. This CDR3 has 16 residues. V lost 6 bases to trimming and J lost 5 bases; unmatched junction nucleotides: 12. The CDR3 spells CASREQLAGHRETQYF. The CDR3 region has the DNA TGTGCCAGCAGGGAACAACTAGCGGGACATAGGGAGACCCAGTACTTC.

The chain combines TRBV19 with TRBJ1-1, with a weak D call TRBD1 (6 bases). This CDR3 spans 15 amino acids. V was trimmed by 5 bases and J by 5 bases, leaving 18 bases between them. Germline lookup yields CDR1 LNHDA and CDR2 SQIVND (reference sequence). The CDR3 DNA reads TGTGCCAGTAGTCTTCAGGGGCCGCCCCAGACTGAAGCTTTCTTT. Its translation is CASSLQGPPQTEAFF.

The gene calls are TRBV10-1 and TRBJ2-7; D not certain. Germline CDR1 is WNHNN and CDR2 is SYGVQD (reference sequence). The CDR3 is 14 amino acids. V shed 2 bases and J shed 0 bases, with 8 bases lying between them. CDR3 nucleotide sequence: TGCGCCAGCAGTGAGCACGTCAGCTCCTACGAGCAGTACTTC. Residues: CASSEHVSSYEQYF.

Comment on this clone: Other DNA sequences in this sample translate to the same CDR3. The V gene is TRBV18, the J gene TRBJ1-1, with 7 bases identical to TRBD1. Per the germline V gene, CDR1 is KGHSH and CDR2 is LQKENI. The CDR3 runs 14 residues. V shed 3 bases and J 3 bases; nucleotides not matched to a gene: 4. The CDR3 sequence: CASSPLTGDTEAFF. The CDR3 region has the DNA TGTGCCAGCTCACCCTTAACAGGGGACACTGAAGCTTTCTTT. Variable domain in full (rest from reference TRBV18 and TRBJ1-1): NAGVMQNPRHLVRRRGQEARLRCSPMKGHSHVYWYRQLPEEGLKFMVYLQKENIIDESGMPKERFSAEFPKEGPSILRIQQVVRGDSAAYFCASSPLTGDTEAFFGQGTRLTVV.

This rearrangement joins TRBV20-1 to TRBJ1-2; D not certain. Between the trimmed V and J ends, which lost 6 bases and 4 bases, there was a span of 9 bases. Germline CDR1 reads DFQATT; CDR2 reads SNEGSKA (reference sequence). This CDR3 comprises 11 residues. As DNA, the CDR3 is TGCAGTGCCCCCTGGGTCTATGGCTACACCTTC. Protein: CSAPWVYGYTF.

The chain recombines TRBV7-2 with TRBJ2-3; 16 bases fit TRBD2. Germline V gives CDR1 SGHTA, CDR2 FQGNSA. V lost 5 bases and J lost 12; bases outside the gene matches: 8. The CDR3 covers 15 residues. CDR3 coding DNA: TGTGCCAGCAGCAAAAAGGGACTAGCGGGAGGGCTACAGTATTTT. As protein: CASSKKGLAGGLQYF. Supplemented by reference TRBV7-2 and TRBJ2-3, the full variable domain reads GAGVSQSPSNKVTEKGKDVELRCDPISGHTALYWYRQSLGQGLEFLIYFQGNSAPDKSGLPSDRFSAERTGGSVSTLTIQRTQQEDSAVYLCASSKKGLAGGLQYFGPGTRLTVL.

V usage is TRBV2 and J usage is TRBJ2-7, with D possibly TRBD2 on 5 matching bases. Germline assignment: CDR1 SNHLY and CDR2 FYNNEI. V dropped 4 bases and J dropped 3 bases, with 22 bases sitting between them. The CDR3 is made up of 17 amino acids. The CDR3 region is CASSGRRVSPSYYEQYF. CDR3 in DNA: TGTGCCAGCAGTGGACGGCGGGTCTCTCCATCCTACTACGAGCAGTACTTC.

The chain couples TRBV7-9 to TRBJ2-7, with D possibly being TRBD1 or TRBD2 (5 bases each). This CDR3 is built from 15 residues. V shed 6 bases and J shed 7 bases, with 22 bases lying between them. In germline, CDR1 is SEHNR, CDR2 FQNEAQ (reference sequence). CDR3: CASSDTGTSSGEQYF. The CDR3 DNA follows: TGTGCCAGCAGTGACACCGGGACCTCATCAGGGGAGCAGTACTTC.

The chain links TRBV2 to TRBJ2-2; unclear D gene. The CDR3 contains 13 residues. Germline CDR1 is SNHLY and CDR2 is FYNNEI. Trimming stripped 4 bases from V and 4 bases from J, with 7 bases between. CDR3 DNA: TGTGCCAGCAGTGGCTTTATCACCGGGGAGCTGTTTTTT. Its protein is CASSGFITGELFF.

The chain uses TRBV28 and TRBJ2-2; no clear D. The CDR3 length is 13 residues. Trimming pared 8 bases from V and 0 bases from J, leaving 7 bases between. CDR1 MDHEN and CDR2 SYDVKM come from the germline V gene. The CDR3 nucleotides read TGTGCCAGCTGGTACTCGAACACCGGGGAGCTGTTTTTT. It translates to CASWYSNTGELFF.

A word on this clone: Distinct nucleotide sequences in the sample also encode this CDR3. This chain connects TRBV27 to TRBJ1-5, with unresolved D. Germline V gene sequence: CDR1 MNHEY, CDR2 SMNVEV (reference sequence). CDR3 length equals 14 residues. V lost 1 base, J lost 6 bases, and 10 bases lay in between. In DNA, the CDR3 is TGTGCCAGCAGTTTATTGGGCGGAACTCAGCCCCAGCATTTT. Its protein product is CASSLLGGTQPQHF.

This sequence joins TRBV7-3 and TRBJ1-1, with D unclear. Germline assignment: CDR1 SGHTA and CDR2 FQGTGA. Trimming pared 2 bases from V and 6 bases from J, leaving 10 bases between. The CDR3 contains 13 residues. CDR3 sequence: CASSLRGGPEAFF. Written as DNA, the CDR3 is TGTGCCAGCAGCTTACGGGGTGGCCCTGAAGCTTTCTTT.

CDR3 in DNA: TGTGCCAGCAGGTGGAGGGACAGGGGATCGGGCGAGCAGTACTTC. Amino acids: CASRWRDRGSGEQYF. The chain recombines TRBV5-8 with TRBJ2-7; 10 positions agree with TRBD1. CDR1 is SGHTS and CDR2 is YDEGEE in the germline V gene. The CDR3 consists of 15 residues. Trimming removed 5 bases from V and 6 bases from J; junction bases left unmatched: 11.

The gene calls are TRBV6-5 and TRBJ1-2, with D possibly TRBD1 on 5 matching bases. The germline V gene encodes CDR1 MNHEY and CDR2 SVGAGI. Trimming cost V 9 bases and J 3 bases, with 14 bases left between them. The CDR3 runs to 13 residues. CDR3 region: CASASGRYYGYTF. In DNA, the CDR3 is TGTGCCAGTGCTTCGGGACGGTACTATGGCTACACCTTC.

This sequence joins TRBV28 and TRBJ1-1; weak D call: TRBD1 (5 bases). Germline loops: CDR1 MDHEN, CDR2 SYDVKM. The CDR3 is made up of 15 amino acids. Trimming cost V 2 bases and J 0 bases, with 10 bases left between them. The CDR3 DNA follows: TGTGCCAGCAGTTTACCCGGGGCCGTGAACACTGAAGCTTTCTTT. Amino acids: CASSLPGAVNTEAFF.

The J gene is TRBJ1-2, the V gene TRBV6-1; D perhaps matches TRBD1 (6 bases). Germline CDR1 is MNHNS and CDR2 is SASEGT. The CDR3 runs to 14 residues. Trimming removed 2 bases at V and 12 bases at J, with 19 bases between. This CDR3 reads CASSENPGQSFHTF. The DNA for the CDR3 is TGTGCCAGCAGTGAAAACCCCGGACAGTCCTTCCACACCTTC.

The CDR3 sequence: CASKLAGLDTQYF. Here the CDR3 DNA reads TGTGCCAGCAAACTAGCGGGATTAGATACGCAGTATTTT. The chain carries TRBV7-8 and TRBJ2-3; 10 nucleotides match TRBD2. Losses at the gene ends were 7 bases for V and 5 bases for J; bases not matched to a gene: 3. The CDR3 length is 13 residues. The germline CDR1 and CDR2 sequences are SGHVS and FQNEAQ.

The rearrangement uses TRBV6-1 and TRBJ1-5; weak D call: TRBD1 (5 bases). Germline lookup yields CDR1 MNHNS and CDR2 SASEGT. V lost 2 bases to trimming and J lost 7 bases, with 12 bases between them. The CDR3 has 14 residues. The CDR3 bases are TGTGCCAGCAGTGAACAGGGTCTATGGCAGCCCCAGCATTTT. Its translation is CASSEQGLWQPQHF.

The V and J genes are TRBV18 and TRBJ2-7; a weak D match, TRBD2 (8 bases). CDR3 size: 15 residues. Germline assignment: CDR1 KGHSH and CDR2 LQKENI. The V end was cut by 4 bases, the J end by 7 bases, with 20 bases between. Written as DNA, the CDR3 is TGTGCCAGCTCACGTCGGGACAGCCCGGGGGGGGAGCAGTACTTC. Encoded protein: CASSRRDSPGGEQYF.

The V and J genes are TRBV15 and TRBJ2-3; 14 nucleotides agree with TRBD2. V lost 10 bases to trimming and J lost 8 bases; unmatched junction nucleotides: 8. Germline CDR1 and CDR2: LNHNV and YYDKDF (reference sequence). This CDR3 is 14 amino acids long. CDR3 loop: CAIGLAGGIGTQYF. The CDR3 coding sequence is TGTGCCATTGGACTAGCGGGAGGTATTGGTACGCAGTATTTT. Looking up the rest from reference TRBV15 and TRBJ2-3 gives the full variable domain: DAMVIQNPRYQVTQFGKPVTLSCSQTLNHNVMYWYQQKSSQAPKLLFHYYDKDFNNEADTPDNFQSRRPNTSFCFLDIRSPGLGDTAMYLCAIGLAGGIGTQYFGPGTRLTVL.

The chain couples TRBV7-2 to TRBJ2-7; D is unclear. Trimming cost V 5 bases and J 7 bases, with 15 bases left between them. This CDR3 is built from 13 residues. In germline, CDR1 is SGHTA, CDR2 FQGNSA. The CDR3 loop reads CASSLSNLGEQYF. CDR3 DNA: TGTGCCAGCAGCCTCTCGAATCTAGGGGAGCAGTACTTC. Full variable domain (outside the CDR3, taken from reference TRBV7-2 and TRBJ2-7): GAGVSQSPSNKVTEKGKDVELRCDPISGHTALYWYRQSLGQGLEFLIYFQGNSAPDKSGLPSDRFSAERTGGSVSTLTIQRTQQEDSAVYLCASSLSNLGEQYFGPGTRLTVT.

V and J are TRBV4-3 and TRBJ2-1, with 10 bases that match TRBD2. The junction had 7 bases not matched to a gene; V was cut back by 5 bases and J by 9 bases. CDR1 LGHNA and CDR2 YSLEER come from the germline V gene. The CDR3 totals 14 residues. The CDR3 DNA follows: TGCGCCAGCAGCGCGCTAGCGGGAGTATCTGAGCAGTTCTTC. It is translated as CASSALAGVSEQFF.

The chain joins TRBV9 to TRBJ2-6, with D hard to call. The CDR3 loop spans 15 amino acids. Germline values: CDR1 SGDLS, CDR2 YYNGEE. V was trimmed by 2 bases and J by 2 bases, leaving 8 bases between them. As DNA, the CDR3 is TGTGCCAGCAGCGTCGTGGGCCCTGGGGCCAACGTCCTGACTTTC. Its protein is CASSVVGPGANVLTF. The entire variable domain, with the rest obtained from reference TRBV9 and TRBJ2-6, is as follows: DSGVTQTPKHLITATGQRVTLRCSPRSGDLSVYWYQQSLDQGLQFLIQYYNGEERAKGNILERFSAQQFPDLHSELNLSSLELGDSALYFCASSVVGPGANVLTFGAGSRLTVL.